The rows below give T cell receptor beta chains drawn from one sample of a study of human T cells and chemical hapten exposure. MiXCR, applied by TCRdb to the RACE reads, yields one record per CDR3 protein. This table holds just over 350,000 distinct CDR3 sequences, roughly 6% found once. The input for sequencing was whole blood, taken in connection with sensitization to the hapten diphenylcyclopropenone (DPC). Receptors were obtained from a woman aged 18 to 35 with alopecia areata. Some clones in this sample may be carry-over from other donors' samples. CDR3s include the opening cysteine and the closing phenylalanine or tryptophan. D genes are given only for firm matches. Part of the rows lack a size; the others show once, few, many or a class for expanded clones.

CDR3: CASSDRDRGLNTEAFF
DNA: TGTGCCAGCAGTGATCGGGACAGGGGTCTGAACACTGAAGCTTTCTTT
size: once
D: TRBD1
J: TRBJ1-1
V: TRBV2

CDR3: CASSRMTSGANVLTF
DNA: TGCGCCAGCAGCCGGATGACCTCTGGGGCCAACGTCCTGACTTTC
size: few
D: NA
J: TRBJ2-6
V: TRBV4-1

CDR3: CASSINRGPIYF
DNA: TGTGCCAGCAGCATAAACAGGGGCCCCATATATTTT
size: NA
D: TRBD1
J: TRBJ1-3
V: TRBV7-2

CDR3: CSVITGANSPLHF
DNA: TGCAGCGTCATAACAGGGGCCAATTCACCCCTCCACTTT
size: many
D: TRBD1
J: TRBJ1-6
V: TRBV29-1

CDR3: CASSWGSTGTGGGEQYF
DNA: TGCGCCAGCAGCTGGGGTTCAACCGGGACAGGGGGCGGCGAGCAGTACTTC
size: many
D: TRBD1
J: TRBJ2-7
V: TRBV5-1

CDR3: CASSERGGQGTNVLTF
DNA: TGTGCCAGCAGCGAAAGAGGAGGACAGGGGACCAACGTCCTGACTTTC
size: many
D: TRBD1
J: TRBJ2-6
V: TRBV6-1

CDR3: CASSPPSSGRNEQFF
DNA: TGTGCCAGCAGTCCCCCCTCGAGCGGCCGCAATGAGCAGTTCTTC
size: few
D: NA
J: TRBJ2-1
V: TRBV6-2/TRBV6-3

CDR3: CASSFVYTDTQYF
DNA: TGTGCCAGCAGCTTTGTCTACACAGATACGCAGTATTTT
size: few
D: NA
J: TRBJ2-3
V: TRBV7-2

CDR3: CASSLEPSTDTQYF
DNA: TGCGCCAGCAGCTTGGAACCGTCCACAGATACGCAGTATTTT
size: many
D: NA
J: TRBJ2-3
V: TRBV5-1

CDR3: CASSKVSPYYGYTF
DNA: TGTGCCAGCAGCAAAGTCAGCCCATACTATGGCTACACCTTC
size: few
D: NA
J: TRBJ1-2
V: TRBV12-3/TRBV12-4

CDR3: CASSPSGGSNYGYTF
DNA: TGTGCCAGCTCACCATCAGGGGGTTCAAACTATGGCTACACCTTC
size: many
D: TRBD1
J: TRBJ1-2
V: TRBV18

CDR3: CASSANNLQQYF
DNA: TGTGCCAGCAGCGCCAATAACCTCCAGCAGTACTTC
size: many
D: NA
J: TRBJ2-4
V: TRBV9

CDR3: CATGTRGSDTQYF
DNA: TGTGCCACCGGGACTAGAGGATCAGATACGCAGTATTTT
size: many
D: TRBD2
J: TRBJ2-3
V: TRBV6-1

CDR3: CASRGVAGELFF
DNA: TGTGCCAGCAGGGGGGTTGCCGGGGAGCTGTTTTTT
size: many
D: NA
J: TRBJ2-2
V: TRBV7-2

CDR3: CASRLSGTGSSYEQYF
DNA: TGTGCCAGCAGGTTAAGTGGGACGGGAAGCTCCTACGAGCAGTACTTC
size: few
D: NA
J: TRBJ2-7
V: TRBV11-2

CDR3: CSVEIAGGTGELFF
DNA: TGCAGCGTTGAAATCGCAGGAGGGACCGGGGAGCTGTTTTTT
size: many
D: NA
J: TRBJ2-2
V: TRBV29-1

CDR3: CASSPAAGDSEKLFF
DNA: TGCGCCAGCAGCCCGGCGGCGGGGGACTCCGAGAAACTGTTTTTT
size: many
D: NA
J: TRBJ1-4
V: TRBV5-1

CDR3: CSASTGTDTGELFF
DNA: TGCAGTGCTTCGACCGGGACAGACACCGGGGAGCTGTTTTTT
size: few
D: TRBD1
J: TRBJ2-2
V: TRBV20-1

CDR3: CASSRQGAYEKLFF
DNA: TGCGCCAGCAGTCGACAGGGGGCTTACGAAAAACTGTTTTTT
size: many
D: TRBD1
J: TRBJ1-4
V: TRBV10-2

CDR3: CSVGESGNEKLFF
DNA: TGCAGCGTTGGGGAATCAGGAAATGAAAAACTGTTTTTT
size: many
D: NA
J: TRBJ1-4
V: TRBV29-1

CDR3: CASSEYDSLYGYTF
DNA: TGTGCCAGCAGTGAATATGACAGCCTCTATGGCTACACCTTC
size: many
D: NA
J: TRBJ1-2
V: TRBV25-1

CDR3: CASSRDRGRSDTQYF
DNA: TGTGCCAGCAGTCGGGACAGGGGGCGTTCAGATACGCAGTATTTT
size: few
D: TRBD1
J: TRBJ2-3
V: TRBV6-5

CDR3: CASSLGGRIRYTF
DNA: TGTGCCAGCAGCTTAGGCGGACGGATCAGGTACACCTTC
size: NA
D: NA
J: TRBJ1-2
V: TRBV7-9

CDR3: CASSPRPGAGEQYF
DNA: TGTGCCAGCTCACCCAGACCGGGGGCGGGCGAGCAGTACTTC
size: NA
D: NA
J: TRBJ2-7
V: TRBV18

CDR3: CSVRQGGDNEQFF
DNA: TGCAGCGTTCGGCAGGGGGGGGACAATGAGCAGTTCTTC
size: few
D: NA
J: TRBJ2-1
V: TRBV29-1

CDR3: CASSQEQGLNTEAFF
DNA: TGTGCCAGCAGCCAAGAACAGGGTCTGAACACTGAAGCTTTCTTT
size: many
D: NA
J: TRBJ1-1
V: TRBV3-1

CDR3: CARLWVGGTNEKLFF
DNA: TGTGCCAGGCTTTGGGTCGGGGGAACTAATGAAAAACTGTTTTTT
size: medium-sized
D: NA
J: TRBJ1-4
V: TRBV7-3

CDR3: CASSPYRESTGELFF
DNA: TGTGCCAGCTCACCATACCGCGAATCCACCGGGGAGCTGTTTTTT
size: NA
D: NA
J: TRBJ2-2
V: TRBV18

CDR3: CASSYRDSRLIEAFF
DNA: TGTGCCAGCAGTTACCGGGACAGCCGCCTCATTGAAGCTTTCTTT
size: many
D: TRBD1
J: TRBJ1-1
V: TRBV6-6

CDR3: CASSLAGTGTPGELFF
DNA: TGTGCCAGCAGCTTAGCTGGGACAGGGACTCCCGGGGAGCTGTTTTTT
size: many
D: TRBD1
J: TRBJ2-2
V: TRBV7-2

CDR3: CSARRGGTEAFF
DNA: TGCAGTGCTAGGAGGGGGGGAACTGAAGCTTTCTTT
size: few
D: NA
J: TRBJ1-1
V: TRBV20-1

CDR3: CASSLLAGDGYTF
DNA: TGTGCCAGCAGTTTATTGGCGGGGGATGGCTACACCTTC
size: NA
D: NA
J: TRBJ1-2
V: TRBV27